This T cell receptor (beta chain) was sequenced during a study of T cell changes during pregnancy in multiple sclerosis. V was clipped by 0 bases and J by 5 bases; unmatched bases: 1. Germline CDR1 and CDR2: LGHNA and YNFKEQ. This CDR3 contains 15 residues. The assay was immunoSEQ multiplex PCR, and TCRdb's table has in-frame clones only and misses some. The table has about 70,000 clones, 92% seen once. V usage is TRBV4-2 and J usage is TRBJ2-1; 10 bases are shared with TRBD2. This TCR came from a female donor with multiple sclerosis, enrolled in a pregnancy study. The sample in question was peripheral blood, obtained before pregnancy. CDR3 in amino acids: CASSQETSGDNEQFF. In nucleotides, the CDR3 is TGTGCCAGCAGCCAAGAAACTAGCGGGGACAATGAGCAGTTCTTC.